This T cell receptor beta chain was retrieved from a study of blood T cell repertoires in COVID-19. For the study at large: COVID-19 samples from acute and convalescent phases originated in the United States, Italy and Spain.

There are 15 residues in the CDR3. Per the germline V gene, CDR1 is SGDLS and CDR2 is YYNGEE. After removal of 3 bases from V and 9 bases from J, the junction contained 9 bases not matched to a gene. How the authors handled the data: Amplification of reference gene primers was used by the study to estimate nucleated cell counts. Sequencing used immunoSEQ multiplex PCR; TCRdb keeps in-frame clones, though not all of them. That table furnishes V, J and clone size, whereas the DNA furnished D and trimming. The sample consists of about 120,000 clones, roughly 81% of them appearing once. The chain uses TRBV9 and TRBJ1-4; 9 bases align to TRBD1. The sequence derives from a human donor in a cohort sampled during active COVID-19. The specimen sequenced was peripheral blood. DNA of the CDR3: TGTGCCAGCAGCGGTCCGGGACAGGGTTTGAAAAAACTGTTTTTT. Translated, it gives CASSGPGQGLKKLFF.